The text below deals with one TCR beta chain. What it binds is not known. At one boundary the junction diverges from the germline segment, which might be a read error. TCRdb independently ran MiXCR on the multiplex PCR reads; one entry per CDR3 protein. The sample has about 180,000 distinct CDR3 sequences; 30% to 35% are singletons. This sample stems from a study of breast tumors, draining lymph nodes, adjacent tissues. Samples came from axillary lymph nodes draining the breast cancer. Findings and limits, study-wide: Tumor TCR diversity was below lymph nodes but above nontumor tissue. The data were judged consistent with most tumor T cells coming from lymph node and expanding in tumor.

CDR1 and CDR2 (germline): LNHNV, YYDKDF (reference sequence). The CDR3 has 17 residues. Material for sequencing was axillary lymph node tissue. The receptor was derived from a female donor with breast cancer. Some clones in this sample may be carry-over from other donors' samples. V is TRBV15 and J is TRBJ2-1, with TRBD1 identical over 8 bases. The CDR3, as DNA: TGTGCCACCAGCAGAGACCCCCCGGGACAGGTCAACAATGGGCAGTTCTTC. It translates to CATSRDPPGQVNNGQFF.